This T cell receptor (beta chain) was recovered during a study of beta chain features in type 1 diabetes. Study overall: Examined across all samples were roughly 100 million sorted cells. General study findings and limits: All four CD4+ subsets from Type 1 diabetes patients carried moderately but significantly shorter TCRB CDR3s.

Germline V lookup: CDR1 KGHSH, CDR2 LQKENI. The CDR3 runs to 14 residues. The ends were cut back, 1 base at V and 3 bases at J, with 9 bases in the middle. Around 100 mL of blood, on average, came from one heparinised draw per donor. Points on this clone: Its antigen remains unknown.

The authors reverse transcribed all of the isolated RNA, so sequencing captured expressed TCRB transcripts. Assay: immunoSEQ multiplex PCR; the TCRdb copy retains only in-frame clones and omits some. Of 15,000 or so clones listed, 55% to 75% are singletons. This clonotype was obtained from a man between 25 and 39 years old with type 1 diabetes. V is TRBV18 and J is TRBJ2-5; D is perhaps TRBD2 (5 bases). Material: stem cell memory CD4+ T cells from blood. In nucleotides, the CDR3 is TGTGCCAGCTCACCACTGTGGGGAGAAGAGACCCAGTACTTC. This encodes CASSPLWGEETQYF.